This TCR beta chain is from a study of blood T cell repertoires in COVID-19. For the study at large: Acute and convalescent COVID-19 specimens originated in the United States, Italy and Spain. T cells, B-cell-depleted T cells, or PBMCs provided the cDNA or gDNA that served as material.

Trimming at V came to 4 bases and at J to 2 bases, leaving 9 bases not matched to a gene. This CDR3 region has 16 residues. CDR1 SGHRS and CDR2 YFSETQ come from the germline V gene. Seattle researchers signed up patients amid active infection and tracked them longitudinally. In the original analysis: Amplification of reference gene primers provided the estimated nucleated cell counts. Only in-frame clones appear in the TCRdb table, and some are missing; sequencing was by immunoSEQ multiplex PCR. D and trimming come from the DNA, and the V and J calls and clone size come from that table. Seen here are 150,000 to 250,000 clones, 90% to 95% observed once, and the top ten hold 0.76%.

The source is a man under 40 with COVID-19, enrolled during active disease. The sample was peripheral blood. The genes are TRBV5-1 and TRBJ2-5, with 9 bases identical to TRBD2. The CDR3 nucleotides read TGCGCCAGCAGCCCCCTGAGTAGCGGGGGACAAGAGACCCAGTACTTC. Its translation is CASSPLSSGGQETQYF. Looking up the rest from reference TRBV5-1 and TRBJ2-5 gives the full variable domain: KAGVTQTPRYLIKTRGQQVTLSCSPISGHRSVSWYQQTPGQGLQFLFEYFSETQRNKGNFPGRFSGRQFSNSRSEMNVSTLELGDSALYLCASSPLSSGGQETQYFGPGTRLLVL.